This T cell receptor beta chain was recovered during a study of T cell changes during pregnancy in multiple sclerosis. The CDR3 totals 11 residues. Trimming cost V 7 bases and J 13 bases, with 13 bases left between them. Germline lookup yields CDR1 MNHNY and CDR2 SVGAGI (reference sequence). Only in-frame clones appear in the TCRdb table, and some are missing; sequencing was by immunoSEQ multiplex PCR. The sample has 70,000 to 90,000 clones, about 90% seen once. The sample in question was PBMCs, obtained in the first trimester of pregnancy. This sequence originates from a female donor in good health, serving as a control in a pregnancy study. Some clones in this sample may be carry-over from other donors' samples. V is TRBV6-6 and J is TRBJ1-4, with a tentative D call TRBD1 (5 bases). The CDR3 DNA reads as TGTGCCAGCAACCCCGACAGAGGACTGTTTTTT. It specifies CASNPDRGLFF.